This T cell receptor (beta chain) was profiled in a study of T-cell memory formation after mild COVID-19. For the study at large: TCR clusters were largely donor specific. Overall study results and limits: Pre-infection memory harbored some responding clones, suggesting cross-reactive memory joined. Clones shrinking from day 15 to 85 showed even CD4/CD8 mixes; later expanders tilted CD4+. Second-wave clones that peaked on day 37 lacked confirmed SARS-CoV-2 specificity.

Trimming cost V 3 bases and J 7 bases, with 18 bases left between them. The CDR3 has 16 residues. Germline values: CDR1 KGHDR, CDR2 SFDVKD. TCRdb reprocessed the 5' RACE reads with MiXCR, giving one entry per CDR3 protein. The table has a few hundred thousand distinct CDR3 sequences, 20% to 25% seen once. Worth noting for this clonotype: Its antigen is undetermined.

Input material: PBMCs or a T cell subset sorted from them (not recorded which). The sequence derives from an adult woman who had mild COVID-19 (a few samples of this study predate the infection). Cell type and time point are not known. The chain recombines TRBV24-1 with TRBJ2-1; D is unresolved. CDR3 protein: CATSDNQITVGNEQFF. The CDR3 coding sequence is TGTGCCACCAGTGATAACCAGATAACGGTAGGGAATGAGCAGTTCTTC.